Below, 10 T cell receptor beta chains from the same sample are listed, as sequenced in a study of shared clonotypes between healthy human individuals. This table comes from immunoSEQ multiplex PCR, and its TCRdb copy is limited to in-frame clones, with some not included. The sample contains hundreds of thousands of clones, around 73% of which appear only once. The sample consisted of memory CD4+ T cells sorted from blood. Specified subset: CD45RA-negative fraction. The receptors originated from a woman aged 25 to 39 in good health.

This clone occurred once. V gene TRBV14 combines with J gene TRBJ2-5, with 7 bases that match TRBD1. The germline V gene encodes CDR1 SGHDN and CDR2 FVKESK. V shed 1 base, J shed 2 bases, and the junction held 4 bases outside the gene matches. The CDR3 length is 15 residues. CDR3 residues: CASSQVWDRQETQYF. The CDR3 DNA sequence: TGTGCCAGCAGCCAAGTGTGGGACAGACAAGAGACCCAGTACTTC.

This clone was counted only a few times. The chain recombines TRBV30 with TRBJ2-7, with a possible D match to TRBD1 (5 bases). Trimming pared 4 bases from V and 5 bases from J, leaving 18 bases between. Germline values: CDR1 GTSNPN, CDR2 SVGIG (reference sequence). The CDR3 extends over 14 amino acids. DNA for the CDR3: TGTGCCTGGAACCTCGGTTTGGGGCCAAACGAGCAGTACTTC. Protein sequence: CAWNLGLGPNEQYF.

As DNA, the CDR3 is TGTGCCATCAGTGCTGAGACAGGCAATCAGCCCCAGCATTTT. Encoded protein: CAISAETGNQPQHF. The J gene is TRBJ1-5, the V gene TRBV10-3; D perhaps matches TRBD1 (5 bases). This CDR3 has 14 amino acids. Deletions cut 4 bases from V and 2 bases from J, with 9 bases between. Germline loops: CDR1 ENHRY, CDR2 SYGVKD.

The rearrangement joins TRBV6-1 to TRBJ1-2, with D perhaps matching TRBD1 (5 bases). There are 16 residues in the CDR3. V lost 4 bases and J lost 2, with 17 bases in between. Germline loops: CDR1 MNHNS, CDR2 SASEGT. The CDR3 is CASSALEGAGNYGYTF. The CDR3 bases are TGTGCCAGCAGTGCCCTCGAAGGGGCAGGGAACTATGGCTACACCTTC.

There are a few counts of this clone. V and J are TRBV19 and TRBJ1-5, with TRBD1 as a possible D gene (6 bases). Trimming took off 4 bases at V and 9 bases at J, with 22 bases between the two ends. Germline CDR1 is LNHDA and CDR2 is SQIVND (reference sequence). CDR3 length equals 16 residues. CDR3 DNA sequence: TGTGCCAGTAGTACGTCAACAGGGCCTTTGGGGGGGCCCCAGCATTTT. Protein sequence: CASSTSTGPLGGPQHF.

The chain combines TRBV27 with TRBJ1-2, with D hard to call. Germline lookup yields CDR1 MNHEY and CDR2 SMNVEV (reference sequence). V was trimmed by 4 bases and J by 9 bases, leaving 18 bases between them. The CDR3 spans 14 residues. CDR3 nucleotides: TGTGCCAGCAGTTCGCCCACAGATCGTAAAAGCTACACCTTC. Protein: CASSSPTDRKSYTF.

This clone has only a few counts. CDR3 coding DNA: TGCGCCAGCAGCTCAACCGGGACAGGGTCGGAGACCCAGTACTTC. It codes for CASSSTGTGSETQYF. The gene calls are TRBV5-1 and TRBJ2-5; 9 bases are shared with TRBD1. From germline, CDR1 is SGHRS and CDR2 YFSETQ. The V and J ends lost 3 bases and 5 bases, in that order; junction bases with no gene match: 8. The CDR3 runs 15 residues.

This clone was seen a few times. The rearrangement uses TRBV28 and TRBJ1-5, with a tentative D call TRBD1 (6 bases). The ends were cut back, 4 bases at V and 9 bases at J, with 19 bases in the middle. CDR1 and CDR2 from the germline V gene are MDHEN and SYDVKM. The CDR3 consists of 15 residues. CDR3 bases: TGTGCCAGCAGTTCCCCGGGACAAGGTATCCGGCCCCAGCATTTT. Translated: CASSSPGQGIRPQHF.

Comment on this clone: This sample also contains other DNA sequences that code for the same CDR3. V is TRBV5-4 and J is TRBJ2-7; D uncertain. V was trimmed by 3 bases and J by 4 bases, leaving 5 bases between them. The CDR3 has 11 residues. CDR1 and CDR2 (germline): SGHNT, YYREEE (reference sequence). CDR3 coding DNA: TGTGCCAGCAGCTCCGATTACGAGCAGTACTTC. Translating gives CASSSDYEQYF.

V gene TRBV18 combines with J gene TRBJ2-5; 7 nucleotides align to TRBD1. The CDR3 has 13 amino acids. V trimming: 2 bases; J trimming: 4 bases; junction bases outside the gene matches: 1. Germline loops: CDR1 KGHSH, CDR2 LQKENI. Here the CDR3 DNA reads TGTGCCAGCTCACCAAGGGGGCCAGAGACCCAGTACTTC. This gives the protein CASSPRGPETQYF.